The source of this TCR beta chain is a study of cytomegalovirus exposure and HLA in healthy donors. Germline CDR1 reads SGHDT; CDR2 reads YYEEEE. The ends lost 4 bases at V and 8 bases at J; junction bases unmatched: 11. The length of the CDR3 is 16 residues. The PCR made use of 60 Vbeta and 13 Jbeta primers. Using immunoSEQ multiplex PCR, the repertoire was profiled, and TCRdb retains in-frame clones only, with some absent. The repertoire consists of approximately 190,000 clones, with around 75% occurring once and the leading ten covering more than 6%. The sequenced material came from PBMCs. The rearrangement links TRBV5-6 to TRBJ1-4; 10 bases map to TRBD1. The receptor was derived from a man between 35 and 55 years old in good health and CMV-seropositive. The chain's CDR3 is CASSRGPGQGNEKLFF. CDR3 coding DNA: TGTGCCAGCAGCAGGGGGCCGGGACAGGGGAACGAAAAACTGTTTTTT.